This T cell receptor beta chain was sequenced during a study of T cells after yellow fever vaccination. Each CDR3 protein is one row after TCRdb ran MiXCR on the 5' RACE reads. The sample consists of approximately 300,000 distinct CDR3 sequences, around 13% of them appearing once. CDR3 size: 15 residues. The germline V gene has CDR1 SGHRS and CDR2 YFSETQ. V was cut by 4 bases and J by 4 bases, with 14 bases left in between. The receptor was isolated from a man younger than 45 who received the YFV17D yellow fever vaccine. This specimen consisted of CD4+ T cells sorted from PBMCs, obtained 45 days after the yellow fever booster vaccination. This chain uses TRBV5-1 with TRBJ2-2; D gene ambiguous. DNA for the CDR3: TGCGCCAGCAGCGAACAACAAGGCGGCACCGGGGAGCTGTTTTTT. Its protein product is CASSEQQGGTGELFF.